The clone carrying this T cell receptor beta chain was observed a few times. Its antigen is as yet unknown. Previously described methods and listed TCR primers were used for bulk TCR libraries. TCRdb recomputed calls from the PCR reads with MiXCR, one row per CDR3 protein. The sample shows 460,000 or so distinct CDR3 sequences, over 20% of them seen only once. From germline, CDR1 is DFQATT and CDR2 SNEGSKA (reference sequence). The CDR3 totals 14 residues. V lost 3 bases to trimming and J lost 3 bases; unmatched junction nucleotides: 8. This entry belongs to a study of molecular identifiers for immune sequencing clone quantification. General study points: Jurkat TCR RNA spiked in from one cell could reportedly be detected among approximately 1 million naive cells. The study found clones above 20 RNA copies held over 98% of effector molecules and under 1% in naive cells.

This TCR came from a human donor in good health. Some libraries in this study had Jurkat cell RNA spiked in. Source material: naive CD8+ T cells from blood, with Jurkat cell RNA spiked in. The subset is: FACS-sorted CD8+CD4-CCR7+CD45RA+ naive T cells. The gene calls are TRBV20-1 and TRBJ2-7; 7 bases align to TRBD1. The CDR3 loop is CSARGTAEYYEQYF. The CDR3 region has the DNA TGCAGTGCTAGGGGGACAGCCGAATACTACGAGCAGTACTTC.